What follows describes a single TCR beta chain. Its antigen is unidentified. This CDR3 contains 12 residues. Germline V gene sequence: CDR1 LNHNV, CDR2 YYDKDF (reference sequence). Trimming removed 4 bases from V and 7 bases from J; junction bases left unmatched: 3. Method: immunoSEQ multiplex PCR; TCRdb's copy keeps in-frame clones and lacks some. This table has 90,000 to 130,000 clones, approximately 89% appearing once. These data are taken from a study of cytomegalovirus exposure and HLA in healthy donors. Findings and caveats of the study: According to reports, the classifier identified cytomegalovirus status with high specificity and sensitivity.

The chain links TRBV15 to TRBJ1-1; TRBD1 matches 7 bases. The receptor was isolated from a woman aged 18-30 years in good health and CMV-seronegative. Sequences were obtained from PBMCs. This chain's CDR3 is CATSTQGYEAFF. CDR3 DNA: TGTGCCACCAGCACACAGGGGTATGAAGCTTTCTTT.